The 17 T cell receptor beta chains given below trace back to one sample, sequenced in a study of T-cell memory formation after mild COVID-19. One entry per CDR3 protein, called by TCRdb with MiXCR from the 5' RACE reads. Among 550,000 to 700,000 distinct CDR3 sequences listed, roughly 18% were seen once. Sequencing was done on a sample of PBMCs or a T cell subset sorted from them (not recorded which). The receptors stem from an adult woman who had mild COVID-19 (a few samples of this study predate the infection). Cell type and time point are not known.

V is TRBV6-2 or TRBV6-3 and J is TRBJ2-1; tentative D call: TRBD1 (5 bases). Trimming stripped 6 bases from V and 7 bases from J, with 16 bases between. The CDR3 is 14 amino acids. Germline V CDR1 and CDR2: MNHEY, SVGEGT. CDR3 sequence: CASRIPGAGNEQFF. The CDR3 region has the DNA TGTGCCAGCAGAATTCCTGGGGCCGGGAATGAGCAGTTCTTC.

This clonotype was counted a few times. V usage is TRBV9 and J usage is TRBJ1-4; TRBD1 matches 9 bases. The CDR3 is made up of 15 amino acids. V was clipped by 7 bases and J by 7 bases; unmatched bases: 11. Per germline, CDR1 SGDLS and CDR2 YYNGEE. The CDR3 DNA follows: TGTGCCAGCTCTTCGGGACAGGGAGGAGGTGAAAAACTGTTTTTT. It is translated as CASSSGQGGGEKLFF. Supplemented by reference TRBV9 and TRBJ1-4, the full variable domain reads DSGVTQTPKHLITATGQRVTLRCSPRSGDLSVYWYQQSLDQGLQFLIQYYNGEERAKGNILERFSAQQFPDLHSELNLSSLELGDSALYFCASSSGQGGGEKLFFGSGTQLSVL.

This clonotype was seen ten or more times. This chain uses TRBV12-3 or TRBV12-4 with TRBJ2-3; 8 bases align to TRBD2. The CDR3 is made up of 15 amino acids. The V segment lost 2 bases and the J segment 6 bases; nucleotides outside the gene matches: 7. This CDR3 is CASSLTGGPYDTQYF. CDR3 DNA sequence: TGTGCCAGCAGTTTAACGGGAGGGCCCTACGATACGCAGTATTTT.

This clonotype occurred a few times. This chain links TRBV20-1 with TRBJ2-3; maybe TRBD2 (6 bases). Germline V lookup: CDR1 DFQATT, CDR2 SNEGSKA (reference sequence). The CDR3 extends over 17 amino acids. V dropped 1 base and J dropped 0 bases, with 17 bases sitting between them. CDR3 amino acids: CSARANGGAGSTDTQYF. The CDR3 DNA sequence: TGCAGTGCTAGAGCAAACGGGGGAGCGGGTAGCACAGATACGCAGTATTTT.

V is TRBV11-2 and J is TRBJ2-5, with D tentatively TRBD1 or TRBD2 (5 bases each). This CDR3 comprises 17 residues. Per the germline V gene, CDR1 is SGHAT and CDR2 is FQNNGV. Between the trimmed V and J ends, which lost 6 bases and 4 bases, there was a span of 24 bases. This CDR3 reads CASRSPTLGASIETQYF. Written as DNA, the CDR3 is TGTGCCAGCAGATCCCCAACACTCGGGGCCTCCATAGAGACCCAGTACTTC.

The CDR3 coding sequence is TGCAGTGCTAGGGATAGCGGGGGGGACACAGATACGCAGTATTTT. This translates into CSARDSGGDTDTQYF. The rearrangement links TRBV20-1 to TRBJ2-3, with 11 nucleotides matching TRBD2. Germline V gene sequence: CDR1 DFQATT, CDR2 SNEGSKA (reference sequence). V shed 3 bases, J shed 2 bases, and the junction held 4 bases outside the gene matches. This CDR3 has 15 residues.

V is TRBV30 and J is TRBJ2-1, with D perhaps TRBD1 or TRBD2 (5 bases each). Deletions cut 0 bases from V and 7 bases from J, with 19 bases between. CDR1 GTSNPN and CDR2 SVGIG come from the germline V gene (reference sequence). The CDR3 covers 16 residues. Here the CDR3 reads CAWSVRGAQGENEQFF. As DNA, the CDR3 is TGTGCCTGGAGTGTACGGGGAGCTCAAGGGGAGAATGAGCAGTTCTTC.

This clonotype was seen ten or more times. The chain has TRBV29-1 and TRBJ2-1; 7 positions agree with TRBD2. From germline, CDR1 is SQVTM and CDR2 ANQGSEA. V lost 3 bases to trimming and J lost 4 bases; unmatched junction nucleotides: 6. The length of the CDR3 is 14 residues. The CDR3 loop is CSVDRSGMYNEQFF. The CDR3 DNA reads TGCAGCGTTGACAGGAGCGGGATGTACAATGAGCAGTTCTTC.

This clonotype appeared a few times. The chain links TRBV7-9 to TRBJ2-3; 11 bases are shared with TRBD2. Trimming cost V 5 bases and J 5 bases; bases outside gene matches: 6. The germline gives CDR1 SEHNR, CDR2 FQNEAQ (reference sequence). This CDR3 spans 15 amino acids. CDR3 region: CASSMTSGAVDTQYF. In DNA form, the CDR3 reads TGTGCCAGCAGCATGACTAGCGGGGCTGTAGATACGCAGTATTTT.

This clonotype was counted a few times. The chain links TRBV15 to TRBJ1-5, with D possibly being TRBD1 (5 bases). V gave up 0 bases and J gave up 6 bases, with 18 bases separating them. The CDR3 sequence is 17 residues long. From germline, CDR1 is LNHNV and CDR2 YYDKDF (reference sequence). The CDR3 region is CATSRDGLSAGSQPQHF. The CDR3 nucleotides are TGTGCCACCAGCAGAGATGGGCTTTCGGCAGGGAGTCAGCCCCAGCATTTT. Filled out from reference TRBV15 and TRBJ1-5, the complete variable domain reads DAMVIQNPRYQVTQFGKPVTLSCSQTLNHNVMYWYQQKSSQAPKLLFHYYDKDFNNEADTPDNFQSRRPNTSFCFLDIRSPGLGDTAMYLCATSRDGLSAGSQPQHFGDGTRLSIL.

This clonotype was observed a handful of times. The chain recombines TRBV19 with TRBJ2-2; D not resolved. Trimming stripped 6 bases from V and 0 bases from J, with 5 bases between. Germline V CDR1 and CDR2: LNHDA, SQIVND (reference sequence). The CDR3 consists of 13 residues. The CDR3, as DNA: TGTGCCAGTAGGGAAGCGAACACCGGGGAGCTGTTTTTT. It yields the protein CASREANTGELFF.

The CDR3 loop is CASSLAPREGGYTF. DNA of the CDR3: TGTGCCAGCAGCTTAGCGCCCAGGGAGGGCGGCTACACCTTC. This sequence joins TRBV7-2 and TRBJ1-2; D may be TRBD1 (5 bases). V was cut by 0 bases and J by 8 bases, with 13 bases left in between. CDR1 is SGHTA and CDR2 is FQGNSA in the germline V gene. This CDR3 spans 14 amino acids. Complete variable domain (other parts from reference TRBV7-2 and TRBJ1-2): GAGVSQSPSNKVTEKGKDVELRCDPISGHTALYWYRQSLGQGLEFLIYFQGNSAPDKSGLPSDRFSAERTGGSVSTLTIQRTQQEDSAVYLCASSLAPREGGYTFGSGTRLTVV.

This clonotype was counted between two and nine times. The CDR3 is CASSSTSGRAGSYNEQFF. In nucleotides, the CDR3 is TGTGCCAGCAGCTCAACTAGCGGGAGGGCCGGCTCCTACAATGAGCAGTTCTTC. The chain links TRBV7-9 to TRBJ2-1, with TRBD2 matching 13 bases. Germline V gene lookup returns CDR1 SEHNR and CDR2 FQNEAQ (reference sequence). CDR3 length equals 18 residues. With 4 bases clipped from V and 0 bases from J, the junction kept 6 bases outside the gene matches.

This chain connects TRBV18 to TRBJ1-1; D remains ambiguous. Germline V gene lookup returns CDR1 KGHSH and CDR2 LQKENI. The CDR3 consists of 15 residues. Between the trimmed V and J ends, which lost 0 bases and 3 bases, there was a span of 11 bases. CDR3 region: CASSPPNTGDTEAFF. The CDR3 bases are TGTGCCAGCTCACCACCGAACACTGGGGACACTGAAGCTTTCTTT.

The sample holds a few counts of this clonotype. The chain recombines TRBV12-3 or TRBV12-4 with TRBJ2-1, with D possibly matching TRBD2 (7 bases). V lost 5 bases to trimming and J lost 2 bases, with 22 bases between them. The CDR3 loop spans 18 amino acids. The DNA of the CDR3 is TGTGCCAGCAGTCCTGACGGTTTAGGCGGGGGCACCTACAATGAGCAGTTCTTC. Translated: CASSPDGLGGGTYNEQFF.

The V and J genes are TRBV6-5 and TRBJ1-4; 7 bases map to TRBD1. The CDR3 sequence is 15 residues long. From germline, CDR1 is MNHEY and CDR2 SVGAGI. Trimming removed 0 bases from V and 8 bases from J; junction bases left unmatched: 6. CDR3 sequence (DNA): TGTGCCAGCAGTTACTCAAGGGGGCTGAGGGAAAAACTGTTTTTT. This encodes CASSYSRGLREKLFF.

This chain connects TRBV7-6 to TRBJ2-1; either TRBD1 or TRBD2 may fit D (6 bases each). Germline CDR1 SGHVS, CDR2 FNYEAQ. The CDR3 has 14 residues. Trimming shortened V by 0 bases and J by 11 bases, and 14 bases separated the two germline ends. DNA of the CDR3: TGTGCCAGCAGCTTAGCAGGGGGGACACAGAAGCAGTTCTTC. Its translation: CASSLAGGTQKQFF.